This T cell receptor beta chain was observed in a study of T cell repertoires in cytomegalovirus infection. Across the whole study: Signatures in public TCR beta sequences pointed to both CMV infection and matching HLA type.

The V and J ends lost 4 bases and 5 bases, in that order; junction bases with no gene match: 6. CDR3 size: 14 residues. Germline CDR1 and CDR2: SGHTA and FQGNSA. This clonotype has at least ten counts. A single record per CDR3 protein comes from TCRdb applying MiXCR to the reads. The data hold fewer than 250,000 distinct CDR3 sequences, with around an eighth observed a single time. V gene TRBV7-2 combines with J gene TRBJ2-7, with 9 bases that match TRBD1. The specimen sequenced was PBMCs. The origin of this receptor is a human donor in good health (CMV status not recorded). Some clones in this sample may be carry-over from other donors' samples. The CDR3 protein is CASSSGTGIHEQYF. The CDR3 bases are TGTGCCAGCAGCTCCGGGACAGGGATCCACGAGCAGTACTTC.